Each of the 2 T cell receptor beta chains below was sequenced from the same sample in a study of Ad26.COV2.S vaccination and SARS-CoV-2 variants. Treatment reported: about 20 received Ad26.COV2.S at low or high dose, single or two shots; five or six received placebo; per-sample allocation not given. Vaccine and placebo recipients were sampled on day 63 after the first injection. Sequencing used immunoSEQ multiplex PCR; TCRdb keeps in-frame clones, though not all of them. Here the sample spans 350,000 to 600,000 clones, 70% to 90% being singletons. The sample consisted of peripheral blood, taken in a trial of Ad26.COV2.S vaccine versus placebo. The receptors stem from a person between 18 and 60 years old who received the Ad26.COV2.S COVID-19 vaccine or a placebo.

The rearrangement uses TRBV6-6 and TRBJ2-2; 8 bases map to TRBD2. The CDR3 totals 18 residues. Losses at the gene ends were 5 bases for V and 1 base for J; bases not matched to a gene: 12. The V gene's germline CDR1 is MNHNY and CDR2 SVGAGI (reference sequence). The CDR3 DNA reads TGTGCCAGCAGTCGCTACCCGCGGGCGGGGGGGAACACCGGGGAGCTGTTTTTT. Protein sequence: CASSRYPRAGGNTGELFF.

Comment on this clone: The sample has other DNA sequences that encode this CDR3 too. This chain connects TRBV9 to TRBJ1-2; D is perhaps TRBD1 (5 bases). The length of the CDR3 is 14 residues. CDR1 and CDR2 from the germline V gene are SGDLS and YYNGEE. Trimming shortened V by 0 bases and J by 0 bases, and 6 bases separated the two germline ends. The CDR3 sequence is CASSVGGPNYGYTF. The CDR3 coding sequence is TGTGCCAGCAGCGTAGGGGGACCTAACTATGGCTACACCTTC.